Sequencing of this T cell receptor beta chain was carried out in a study of blood T cell repertoires in COVID-19. Looking at the study overall: Sources were T cells, B-cell-depleted T cells, or PBMCs; the material itself was cDNA or gDNA.

The data were produced by immunoSEQ multiplex PCR, yet TCRdb's version contains in-frame clones alone and is incomplete. This repertoire shows over 200,000 clones, roughly 89% found once; its top ten account for approximately 6.5%. CDR3 length equals 16 residues. Between the trimmed V and J ends, which lost 2 bases and 2 bases, there was a span of 14 bases. The germline CDR1 and CDR2 sequences are MDHEN and SYDVKM. Adults between roughly 18 and 89 years of age took part from about 24 US areas. Either two negative PCRs, clearance, or symptom resolution qualified Cohort 3 donors as recovered. The sequenced sample consisted of PBMCs or T cells enriched from blood (not recorded which). The J gene is TRBJ2-3, the V gene TRBV28; possibly TRBD2 for D (6 bases). The clonotype originates from a woman aged 40 to 50 who had recovered from COVID-19. CDR3 protein: CASSLQSSGNTDTQYF. The CDR3 coding sequence is TGTGCCAGCAGTTTACAGAGTAGCGGAAACACAGATACGCAGTATTTT.